This entry describes one TCR beta chain. Clones were sequenced by immunoSEQ multiplex PCR, and TCRdb holds only the in-frame ones, with some missing. Of tens of thousands of clones listed, approximately 90% are singletons. These data are taken from a study of resident and recirculating memory T cells in vitiligo. The ends were cut back, 3 bases at V and 5 bases at J, with 16 bases in the middle. CDR1 and CDR2 from the germline V gene are SNHLY and FYNNEI. CDR3 length: 15 residues. The receptor comes from a male donor with vitiligo. The sequenced material came from blood. The chain combines TRBV2 with TRBJ2-5, with D tentatively TRBD1 (7 bases). For the CDR3, the DNA is TGTGCCAGCAGTGATGAGCAGGGGGGTTACGAGACCCAGTACTTC. Translating gives CASSDEQGGYETQYF.